This T cell receptor (beta chain) was identified in a study of OX40 agonist ivuxolimab in advanced cancers. Generated by immunoSEQ multiplex PCR, the TCRdb table keeps only in-frame clones and is missing some. The sample has 80,000 or so clones, approximately 87% seen once. The CDR3 is made up of 14 amino acids. Germline CDR1 is SGHTA and CDR2 is FQGNSA. The V and J ends lost 5 bases and 2 bases, in that order; junction bases with no gene match: 6. The source of this sequence is an adult with an advanced solid tumor such as melanoma, head and neck, liver or kidney cancer. Sequenced material: CD4+ or CD8+ T cells sorted from blood, taken in a trial of the OX40 agonist ivuxolimab. This chain links TRBV7-2 with TRBJ2-7; TRBD1 matches 7 bases. CDR3 nucleotide sequence: TGTGCCAGCAGCCTGACAGGGCGCACCTACGAGCAGTACTTC. This encodes CASSLTGRTYEQYF.